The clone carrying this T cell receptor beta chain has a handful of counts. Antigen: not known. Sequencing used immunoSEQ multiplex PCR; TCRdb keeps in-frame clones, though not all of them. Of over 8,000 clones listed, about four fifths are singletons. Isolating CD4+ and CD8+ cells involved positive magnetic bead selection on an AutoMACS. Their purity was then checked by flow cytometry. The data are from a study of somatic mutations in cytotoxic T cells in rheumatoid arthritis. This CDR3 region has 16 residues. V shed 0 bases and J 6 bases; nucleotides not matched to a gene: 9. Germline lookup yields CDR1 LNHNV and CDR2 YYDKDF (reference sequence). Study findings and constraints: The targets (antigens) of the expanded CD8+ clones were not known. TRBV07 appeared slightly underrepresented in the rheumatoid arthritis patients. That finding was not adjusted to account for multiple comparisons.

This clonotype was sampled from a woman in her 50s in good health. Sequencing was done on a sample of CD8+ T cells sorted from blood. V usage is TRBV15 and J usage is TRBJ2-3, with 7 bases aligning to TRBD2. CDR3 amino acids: CATSRDQASGRDTQYF. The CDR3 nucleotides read TGTGCCACCAGCAGAGATCAGGCTAGCGGTAGGGATACGCAGTATTTT.